Listed here is a single TCR beta chain. Profiling relied on immunoSEQ multiplex PCR, and the TCRdb table lists in-frame clones only, not all of them. The table includes a few million clones, almost 96% detected once. The sample originates from a study of shared clonotypes between healthy human individuals. Per germline, CDR1 MNHEY and CDR2 SMNVEV (reference sequence). This CDR3 is built from 15 residues. Losses at the gene ends were 4 bases for V and 7 bases for J; bases not matched to a gene: 7. The sample comprised naive CD4+ T cells sorted from blood. The subset denotes: CD45RA+ positively selected. This TCR was sampled from a man between 18 and 35 years old in good health. The chain has TRBV27 and TRBJ1-5; TRBD1 aligns across 10 bases. The CDR3 DNA follows: TGTGCCAGCAGTTCCGCCGGGACAGGGGTACAGCCCCAGCATTTT. It encodes CASSSAGTGVQPQHF.